These 27 T cell receptor beta chains were all obtained from the same sample, sequenced in a study of cytomegalovirus exposure and HLA in healthy donors. The repertoire was sequenced with immunoSEQ multiplex PCR; TCRdb's copy has only in-frame clones and lacks some. The sample comprises approximately 150,000 clones, just under 85% of which are singletons, and around 2.4% rests with the top ten. Sequences were obtained from PBMCs. The origin of the receptors is a man in his thirties or forties in good health and CMV-seropositive.

The gene calls are TRBV5-1 and TRBJ2-3; D perhaps matches TRBD1 (6 bases). The CDR3 runs 15 residues. Germline V lookup: CDR1 SGHRS, CDR2 YFSETQ. Trimming shortened V by 6 bases and J by 5 bases, and 19 bases separated the two germline ends. CDR3 DNA: TGCGCCAGCACCGAAGCCCCGGGACAAAAAGATACGCAGTATTTT. It codes for CASTEAPGQKDTQYF.

J is TRBJ2-7 and V is TRBV7-9, with a weak D call TRBD1 (5 bases). The CDR3 runs 14 residues. V was shortened by 1 base and J by 3 bases, with 10 bases between the two germline ends. Germline V gene sequence: CDR1 SEHNR, CDR2 FQNEAQ (reference sequence). The CDR3 loop is CASSLGTRGYEQYF. The CDR3 coding sequence is TGTGCCAGCAGCTTAGGGACAAGGGGCTACGAGCAGTACTTC.

The chain has TRBV6-1 and TRBJ2-5, with TRBD1 matching 9 bases. The CDR3 spans 14 residues. Germline CDR1 and CDR2: MNHNS and SASEGT. With V trimmed by 5 bases and J by 4 bases, 5 bases remained unmatched. The CDR3 is CASSSPDRGETQYF. In nucleotides, the CDR3 is TGTGCCAGCAGTTCCCCGGACAGGGGAGAGACCCAGTACTTC.

The chain employs TRBV9 and TRBJ1-2; 8 nucleotides line up with TRBD1. This CDR3 has 15 residues. CDR1 and CDR2 (germline): SGDLS, YYNGEE. V dropped 3 bases and J dropped 7; count of bases not matched to a gene: 11. CDR3: CASSAIQGEYGGYTF. The CDR3 DNA is TGTGCCAGCAGCGCCATACAGGGGGAGTATGGTGGCTACACCTTC.

The genes are TRBV7-2 and TRBJ2-5; D unresolved. With 3 bases removed from V and 5 bases from J, the gap between germline ends came to 10 bases. The CDR3 is 13 residues long. Germline V gives CDR1 SGHTA, CDR2 FQGNSA. CDR3 region: CASSLSFGETQYF. DNA of the CDR3: TGTGCCAGCAGCTTGAGCTTCGGGGAGACCCAGTACTTC.

The chain recombines TRBV19 with TRBJ2-5; 7 bases are shared with TRBD1. Per the germline V gene, CDR1 is LNHDA and CDR2 is SQIVND (reference sequence). The CDR3 is 15 amino acids. V shed 3 bases, J shed 3 bases, and the junction held 7 bases outside the gene matches. The CDR3 sequence is CASSIEGASKETQYF. For the CDR3, the DNA is TGTGCCAGTAGTATTGAGGGGGCGAGTAAAGAGACCCAGTACTTC.

CDR3 bases: TGTGCCAGCAGCCCCCCCGTAACCCTAGCGGCTAACGCCTACGAGCAGTACTTC. Its translation is CASSPPVTLAANAYEQYF. The chain joins TRBV7-9 to TRBJ2-7; 7 nucleotides align to TRBD2. Germline V gene data show CDR1 as SEHNR and CDR2 as FQNEAQ (reference sequence). Losses at the gene ends were 5 bases for V and 2 bases for J; bases not matched to a gene: 18. The CDR3 extends over 18 amino acids. Looking up the rest from reference TRBV7-9 and TRBJ2-7 gives the full variable domain: DTGVSQNPRHKITKRGQNVTFRCDPISEHNRLYWYRQTLGQGPEFLTYFQNEAQLEKSRLLSDRFSAERPKGSFSTLEIQRTEQGDSAMYLCASSPPVTLAANAYEQYFGPGTRLTVT.

The genes are TRBV6-6 and TRBJ2-7; D gene uncertain. The CDR3 is 13 amino acids. Germline CDR1 is MNHNY and CDR2 is SVGAGI (reference sequence). The V end was cut by 5 bases, the J end by 12 bases, with 20 bases between. The CDR3 DNA reads as TGTGCCAGCAGTCCTCCATCGACTGCGTTTCGGTACTTC. Protein: CASSPPSTAFRYF.

The rearrangement links TRBV6-5 to TRBJ1-1, with TRBD1 as a possible D gene (5 bases). Trimming cost V 2 bases and J 7 bases, with 11 bases left between them. Germline V lookup: CDR1 MNHEY, CDR2 SVGAGI. CDR3 size: 13 residues. CDR3 coding DNA: TGTGCCAGCAGTTACGGGGGGTCGGTTGAAGCTTTCTTT. It codes for CASSYGGSVEAFF.

This CDR3 reads CSVEDKAGVGENIQYF. The CDR3 DNA sequence: TGCAGCGTTGAAGATAAGGCGGGGGTAGGTGAAAACATTCAGTACTTC. This chain connects TRBV29-1 to TRBJ2-4; 7 nucleotides line up with TRBD2. CDR1 and CDR2 (germline): SQVTM, ANQGSEA. This CDR3 comprises 16 residues. Trimming removed 0 bases from V and 5 bases from J; junction bases left unmatched: 10.

The CDR3 sequence is CASSYSAGQSYGYTF. The CDR3, as DNA: TGTGCCAGCAGTTACTCGGCAGGACAGAGCTATGGCTACACCTTC. This chain links TRBV6-6 with TRBJ1-2; D perhaps matches TRBD1 (6 bases). The CDR3 length is 15 residues. The germline V and J ends were trimmed by 0 bases and 4 bases, with 12 bases remaining between them. Germline V lookup: CDR1 MNHNY, CDR2 SVGAGI (reference sequence).

This chain joins TRBV27 and TRBJ1-4; D gene uncertain. V shed 0 bases and J shed 7 bases, with 15 bases lying between them. The CDR3 totals 16 residues. The V gene's germline CDR1 is MNHEY and CDR2 SMNVEV (reference sequence). The CDR3 region has the DNA TGTGCCAGCAGTTTATCCACAGTGTTGCCGGTTGAAAAACTGTTTTTT. Residues: CASSLSTVLPVEKLFF.

The V gene is TRBV5-1, the J gene TRBJ2-7; a possible D gene is TRBD1 (7 bases). This CDR3 region has 18 residues. Trimming shortened V by 0 bases and J by 1 base, and 20 bases separated the two germline ends. The germline V gene encodes CDR1 SGHRS and CDR2 YFSETQ. The CDR3 spells CASSLDLGGQAYSYEQYF. The CDR3, as DNA: TGCGCCAGCAGCTTGGATTTGGGAGGACAGGCGTATTCCTACGAGCAGTACTTC.

This chain links TRBV5-4 with TRBJ2-5; weak D call: TRBD2 (5 bases). The germline V gene has CDR1 SGHNT and CDR2 YYREEE (reference sequence). The germline V and J ends were trimmed by 1 base and 1 base, with 11 bases remaining between them. The CDR3 runs to 15 residues. The CDR3 DNA reads as TGTGCCAGCAGCTTGCCGGGCGGGCCCCAAGAGACCCAGTACTTC. This encodes CASSLPGGPQETQYF.

V gene TRBV7-8 combines with J gene TRBJ1-2, with TRBD1 identical over 9 bases. J gave up 6 bases and V 4 bases, and 12 bases lay outside the gene matches. The CDR3 is 16 residues long. In germline, CDR1 is SGHVS, CDR2 FQNEAQ. CDR3 coding DNA: TGTGCCAGCAGCTCCCAGCGGACCGGGACAGGGCATGGCTACACCTTC. It is translated as CASSSQRTGTGHGYTF.

The chain combines TRBV10-1 with TRBJ2-7; tentative D call: TRBD2 (5 bases). The CDR3 has 12 amino acids. The V and J ends lost 8 bases and 9 bases respectively, with 17 bases between them. The germline V gene has CDR1 WNHNN and CDR2 SYGVQD (reference sequence). The CDR3 loop is CASPPWEIAQYF. The DNA of the CDR3 is TGCGCCAGCCCCCCTTGGGAGATAGCGCAGTACTTC.

This rearrangement joins TRBV6-1 to TRBJ1-6, with TRBD1 identical over 9 bases. The CDR3 runs to 17 residues. Trimming took 0 bases from V and 7 from J; bases not matched to a gene: 7. In germline, CDR1 is MNHNS, CDR2 SASEGT. The CDR3 is CASSEAWDRVVNSPLHF. CDR3 nucleotides: TGTGCCAGCAGTGAAGCTTGGGACAGGGTAGTAAATTCACCCCTCCACTTT.

The J gene is TRBJ2-1, the V gene TRBV6-6; D perhaps matches TRBD1 (5 bases). The CDR3 totals 14 residues. V lost 6 bases and J 3 bases, leaving 12 bases between the germline ends. The germline gives CDR1 MNHNY, CDR2 SVGAGI (reference sequence). CDR3 DNA: TGTGCCAGCAGCCTAGGGGAAGACTACAATGAGCAGTTCTTC. Amino acid sequence: CASSLGEDYNEQFF.

This clone was recorded once. This sequence joins TRBV6-5 and TRBJ1-5; D may be TRBD1 (5 bases). V shed 6 bases and J shed 4 bases, with 10 bases lying between them. The CDR3 has 13 residues. Per the germline V gene, CDR1 is MNHEY and CDR2 is SVGAGI. The CDR3 DNA sequence: TGTGCCAGCAGCCGGGGGGTAAATCAGCCCCAGCATTTT. Amino acids: CASSRGVNQPQHF.

J is TRBJ1-5 and V is TRBV4-3, with D possibly matching TRBD1 (5 bases). V was cut by 0 bases and J by 3 bases, with 9 bases left in between. This CDR3 has 15 residues. Germline CDR1 reads LGHNA; CDR2 reads YSLEER. For the CDR3, the DNA is TGCGCCAGCAGCCAAGAAGACAGATCCAATCAGCCCCAGCATTTT. It specifies CASSQEDRSNQPQHF.

The chain recombines TRBV11-2 with TRBJ2-5; 9 nucleotides line up with TRBD2. Germline assignment: CDR1 SGHAT and CDR2 FQNNGV. Trimming took 0 bases from V and 4 from J; bases not matched to a gene: 15. CDR3 length equals 19 residues. DNA for the CDR3: TGTGCCAGCAGCTTAGATGCCCCCATAGCGGGGGCTCAGGGAGAGACCCAGTACTTC. It translates to CASSLDAPIAGAQGETQYF. The whole variable domain, filled in from reference TRBV11-2 and TRBJ2-5, reads EAGVAQSPRYKIIEKRQSVAFWCNPISGHATLYWYQQILGQGPKLLIQFQNNGVVDDSQLPKDRFSAERLKGVDSTLKIQPAKLEDSAVYLCASSLDAPIAGAQGETQYFGPGTRLLVL.

This rearrangement joins TRBV18 to TRBJ1-2, with a weak D call TRBD1 (5 bases). CDR1 and CDR2 (germline): KGHSH, LQKENI. The CDR3 loop spans 14 amino acids. Trimming cost V 3 bases and J 2 bases, with 10 bases left between them. CDR3 coding DNA: TGTGCCAGCTCACCTCAGGGTGACAACTATGGCTACACCTTC. This codes for CASSPQGDNYGYTF.

V is TRBV19 and J is TRBJ2-7, with 7 bases fitting TRBD1. V lost 6 bases to trimming and J lost 6 bases; unmatched junction nucleotides: 11. This CDR3 contains 14 residues. The germline V gene has CDR1 LNHDA and CDR2 SQIVND (reference sequence). CDR3 sequence (DNA): TGTGCCAGTAGCCGGGACAGTGGAACTTTCGAGCAGTACTTC. Translating it yields CASSRDSGTFEQYF.

The chain has TRBV7-8 and TRBJ1-2; weak D call: TRBD1 (6 bases). From germline, CDR1 is SGHVS and CDR2 FQNEAQ. The CDR3 has 15 residues. The V end lost 4 bases, the J end lost 0 bases, and 12 bases lay between the germline ends. Here the CDR3 DNA reads TGTGCCAGCAGCTCTTACAGGGTAACTAACTATGGCTACACCTTC. This encodes CASSSYRVTNYGYTF.

V usage is TRBV19 and J usage is TRBJ2-7; TRBD2 is a possible D gene (6 bases). CDR3 length equals 14 residues. Germline V lookup: CDR1 LNHDA, CDR2 SQIVND (reference sequence). Trimming removed 1 base from V and 2 bases from J, with 9 bases in between. The DNA for the CDR3 is TGTGCCAGTAGTATAGGACTAGGAACCTACGAGCAGTACTTC. Amino acid sequence: CASSIGLGTYEQYF.

The chain has TRBV6-1 and TRBJ2-6; D unclear. V lost 2 bases and J 0 bases, leaving 5 bases between the germline ends. Per the germline V gene, CDR1 is MNHNS and CDR2 is SASEGT. The CDR3 is made up of 15 amino acids. The CDR3 spells CASSEPLSGANVLTF. The CDR3 region has the DNA TGTGCCAGCAGTGAACCCCTCTCTGGGGCCAACGTCCTGACTTTC.

This clone appeared once. V and J are TRBV21-1 and TRBJ1-5; the table's D call, TRBD1, has no DNA check behind it. TRBV21-1 is noted as a pseudogene. The CDR3 is made up of 17 amino acids. The CDR3 DNA follows: TGTGCCAGCAGCAAAGTAGACAGGGTACAGAGCAATCAGCCCCAGCATTTT. Protein: CASSKVDRVQSNQPQHF.